This T cell receptor (beta chain) is drawn from a study of blood T cell repertoires in COVID-19. Overall study: Spain, Italy and the United States supplied samples that represented acute and convalescent COVID-19.

The repertoire was sequenced with immunoSEQ multiplex PCR; TCRdb's copy has only in-frame clones and lacks some. The sample shows about 380,000 clones, more than 70% of them seen only once. Turning to this clone: The same CDR3 is also encoded by other DNA sequences in this sample.

CDR3 size: 15 residues. CDR1 and CDR2 (germline): MGHRA, YSYEKL. Trimming cost V 0 bases and J 1 base, with 9 bases left between them. Sequenced material: PBMCs or T cells enriched from blood (not recorded which). This receptor was identified in a woman between 18 and 30 years old who had recovered from COVID-19. V usage is TRBV4-1 and J usage is TRBJ1-1; D not certain. The CDR3, as DNA: TGCGCCAGCAGCCAAGAGCCAGGAACGAACACTGAAGCTTTCTTT. Residues: CASSQEPGTNTEAFF.